This T cell receptor (beta chain) derives from a study of T cells after yellow fever vaccination. Broader study findings: Among all clonotypes, a small share was observed in both CD4 and CD8 compartments. Reappearance after the booster was observed for most primary-vaccination clones (more than 95% CD4, roughly 90% CD8).

The V gene's germline CDR1 is GTSNPN and CDR2 SVGIG (reference sequence). The CDR3 is 15 residues long. V lost 5 bases, J lost 10 bases, and 10 bases stayed unmatched. This clonotype was detected only a few times. Its antigen remains unknown. For TCR, cDNA came from 5'RACE template switching, which added a universal primer site and UMIs. TCRdb re-called the 5' RACE reads with MiXCR, one entry per CDR3 protein. The data hold around 600,000 distinct CDR3 sequences, with 9% to 15% observed a single time. This sequence originates from a young man who received the YFV17D yellow fever vaccine. Source: PBMCs, taken on the day of the yellow fever booster vaccination. The genes are TRBV30 and TRBJ2-1, with TRBD2 matching over 14 bases. The chain's CDR3 is CAWRKGLAGEYEQFF. CDR3 nucleotide sequence: TGTGCCTGGCGGAAGGGACTAGCGGGAGAGTACGAGCAGTTCTTC. The full variable domain, rest sourced from reference TRBV30 and TRBJ2-1, is SQTIHQWPATLVQPVGSPLSLECTVEGTSNPNLYWYRQAAGRGLQLLFYSVGIGQISSEVPQNLSASRPQDRQFILSSKKLLLSDSGFYLCAWRKGLAGEYEQFFGPGTRLTVL.